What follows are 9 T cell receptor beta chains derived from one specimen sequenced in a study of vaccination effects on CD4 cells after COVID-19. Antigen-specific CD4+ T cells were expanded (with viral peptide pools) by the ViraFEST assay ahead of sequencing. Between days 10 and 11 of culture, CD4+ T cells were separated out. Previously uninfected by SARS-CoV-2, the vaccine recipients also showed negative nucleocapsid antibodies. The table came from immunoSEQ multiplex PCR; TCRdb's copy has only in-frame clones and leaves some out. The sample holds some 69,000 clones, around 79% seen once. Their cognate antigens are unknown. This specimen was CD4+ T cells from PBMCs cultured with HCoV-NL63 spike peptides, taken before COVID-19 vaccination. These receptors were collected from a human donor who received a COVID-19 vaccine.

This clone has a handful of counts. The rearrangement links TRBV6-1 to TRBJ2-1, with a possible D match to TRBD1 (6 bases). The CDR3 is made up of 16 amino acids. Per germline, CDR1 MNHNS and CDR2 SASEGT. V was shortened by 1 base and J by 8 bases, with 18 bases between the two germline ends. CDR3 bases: TGTGCCAGCAGTGAAGTTCCCACAGGGAGTATGCATGAGCAGTTCTTC. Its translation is CASSEVPTGSMHEQFF.

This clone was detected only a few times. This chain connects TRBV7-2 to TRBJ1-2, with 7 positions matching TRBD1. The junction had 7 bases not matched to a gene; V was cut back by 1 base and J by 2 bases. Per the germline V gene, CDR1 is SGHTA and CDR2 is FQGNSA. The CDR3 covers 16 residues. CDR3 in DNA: TGTGCCAGCAGCTTAGAGCCGGGACAGAGAAACTATGGCTACACCTTC. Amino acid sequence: CASSLEPGQRNYGYTF.

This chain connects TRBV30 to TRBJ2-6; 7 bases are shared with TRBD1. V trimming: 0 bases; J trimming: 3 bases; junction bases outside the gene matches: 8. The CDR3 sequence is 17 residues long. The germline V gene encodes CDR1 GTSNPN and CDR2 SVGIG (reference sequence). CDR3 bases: TGTGCCTGGAGTGTACGGGTGACAGGGCTTGGGGCCAACGTCCTGACTTTC. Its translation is CAWSVRVTGLGANVLTF. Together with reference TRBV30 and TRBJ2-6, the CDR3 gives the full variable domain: SQTIHQWPATLVQPVGSPLSLECTVEGTSNPNLYWYRQAAGRGLQLLFYSVGIGQISSEVPQNLSASRPQDRQFILSSKKLLLSDSGFYLCAWSVRVTGLGANVLTFGAGSRLTVL.

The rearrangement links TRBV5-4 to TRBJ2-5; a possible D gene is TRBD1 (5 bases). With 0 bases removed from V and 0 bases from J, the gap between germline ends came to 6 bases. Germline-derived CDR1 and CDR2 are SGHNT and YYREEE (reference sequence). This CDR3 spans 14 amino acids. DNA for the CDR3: TGTGCCAGCAGCTTGGTACAGGACCAAGAGACCCAGTACTTC. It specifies CASSLVQDQETQYF.

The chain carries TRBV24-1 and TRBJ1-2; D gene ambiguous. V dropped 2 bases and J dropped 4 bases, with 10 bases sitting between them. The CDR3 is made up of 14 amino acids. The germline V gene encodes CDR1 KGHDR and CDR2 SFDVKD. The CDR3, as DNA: TGTGCCACCAGTGATTCCTTGGGTGTCTATGGCTACACCTTC. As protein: CATSDSLGVYGYTF.

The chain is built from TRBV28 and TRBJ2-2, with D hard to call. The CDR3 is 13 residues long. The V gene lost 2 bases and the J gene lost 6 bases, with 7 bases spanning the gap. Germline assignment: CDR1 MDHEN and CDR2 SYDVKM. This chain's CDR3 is CASSLPLPGELFF. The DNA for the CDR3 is TGTGCCAGCAGTTTACCCCTCCCCGGGGAGCTGTTTTTT.

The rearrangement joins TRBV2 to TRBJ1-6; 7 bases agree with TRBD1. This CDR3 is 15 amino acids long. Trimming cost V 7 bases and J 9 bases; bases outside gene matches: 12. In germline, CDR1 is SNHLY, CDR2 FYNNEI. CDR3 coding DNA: TGTGCCAGCAAAATTCCTACAGGGGTAGGTTCACCCCTCCACTTT. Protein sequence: CASKIPTGVGSPLHF.

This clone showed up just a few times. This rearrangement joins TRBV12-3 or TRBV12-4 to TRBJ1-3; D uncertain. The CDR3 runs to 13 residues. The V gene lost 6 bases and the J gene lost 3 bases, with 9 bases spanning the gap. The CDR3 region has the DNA TGTGCCAGCAGCCCCGCGAGTGGAAACACCATATATTTT. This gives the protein CASSPASGNTIYF.

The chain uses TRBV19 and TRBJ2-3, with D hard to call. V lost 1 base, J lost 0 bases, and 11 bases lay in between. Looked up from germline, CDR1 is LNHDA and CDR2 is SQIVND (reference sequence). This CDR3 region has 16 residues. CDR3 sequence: CASSIVYTSSTDTQYF. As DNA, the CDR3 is TGTGCCAGTAGTATAGTTTACACTTCTAGCACAGATACGCAGTATTTT.